This TCR beta chain was observed in a study of T cells in Graves' hyperthyroidism and ophthalmopathy. On this clonotype: Its specificity is not known.

The study, taken as a whole, reports: Among thyroid clonotypes expanded above 0.001, most also appeared in blood.

Uncontrolled infections, other autoimmune diseases, pregnancy or lactation led to exclusion of patients. Out of over 7.5 ml of fresh peripheral blood came the PBMCs. Amplification yielded TCR beta CDR3 regions, with RNA transcripts as the source. A set of HTBI primers served as the primers for a first-round RT-PCR of the TCR CDR3. TCRdb used MiXCR to reprocess the multiplex PCR reads, holding one entry per CDR3 protein. Of some 350,000 distinct CDR3 sequences listed, roughly 15% are singletons. The TCR was taken from a woman in her sixties with Graves' ophthalmopathy. Source material: blood.

The chain's CDR3 is CASSFLGTSYNEQFF. The CDR3, as DNA: TGTGCCAGCAGTTTCCTAGGAACCTCCTACAATGAGCAGTTCTTC. The V gene is TRBV7-9, the J gene TRBJ2-1; D unclear. The CDR3 runs 15 residues. Germline values: CDR1 SEHNR, CDR2 FQNEAQ (reference sequence). V shed 6 bases and J shed 0 bases, with 12 bases lying between them.